A selection of T cell receptor beta chains follows, all from one sample in a study of blood T cell repertoires in COVID-19. Produced via immunoSEQ multiplex PCR; TCRdb's table is partial and in-frame only. The sample carries approximately 150,000 clones, 70% to 90% recorded once. Sequenced: peripheral blood. These receptors were collected from an elderly woman with COVID-19, enrolled during active disease. Each CDR3 is given with its conserved first and last residue. The D gene is left open where the match is weak. Not all rows give a size; the values are once, few, many and, for expanded clones, a class.

V	J	D	size	CDR3	DNA
TRBV19	TRBJ2-1	TRBD2	NA	CASSIFRLAGGTYNEQFF	TGTGCCAGTAGTATCTTCCGACTAGCGGGGGGTACCTACAATGAGCAGTTCTTC
TRBV6-1	TRBJ2-7	TRBD2	NA	CASSEDSVAGGPYEQYF	TGTGCCAGCAGTGAGGACAGCGTAGCGGGAGGACCCTACGAGCAGTACTTC
TRBV5-8	TRBJ1-1	NA	NA	CASSFGQLFEAFF	TGTGCCAGCAGCTTTGGGCAGCTTTTTGAAGCTTTCTTT
TRBV24-1	TRBJ2-1	NA	NA	CATSDPQREQFF	TGTGCCACCAGTGATCCCCAGCGGGAGCAGTTCTTC
TRBV18	TRBJ2-4	NA	NA	CASSPTALKNIQYF	TGTGCCAGCTCACCGACAGCACTGAAAAACATTCAGTACTTC
TRBV18	TRBJ2-2	TRBD1	NA	CASSPYRGENTGELFF	TGTGCCAGCTCACCTTACAGGGGAGAGAACACCGGGGAGCTGTTTTTT
TRBV5-1	TRBJ2-7	NA	NA	CASSLAGVRLTYEQYF	TGCGCCAGCAGCTTGGCCGGGGTCCGATTGACCTACGAGCAGTACTTC
TRBV10-2	TRBJ2-7	TRBD2	NA	CASSRTSGSYEQYF	TGCGCCAGCAGTCGGACTAGCGGCTCCTACGAGCAGTACTTC
TRBV9	TRBJ2-7	NA	NA	CASSVEAGLYEQYF	TGTGCCAGCAGCGTAGAGGCAGGGCTCTACGAGCAGTACTTC
TRBV12-1	TRBJ2-7	NA	NA	CASSRRAAGVYEQYF	TGTGCCAGCAGCCGCAGGGCCGCGGGGGTGTACGAGCAGTACTTC
TRBV19	TRBJ1-5	NA	NA	CASSTGWGNQPQHF	TGTGCCAGTAGTACGGGATGGGGCAATCAGCCCCAGCATTTT
TRBV19	TRBJ1-2	NA	NA	CASSISVYGYTF	TGTGCCAGTAGTATCTCCGTCTATGGCTACACCTTC
TRBV28	TRBJ1-1	NA	NA	CASRLTRADTEAFF	TGTGCCAGCAGATTAACTAGGGCGGACACTGAAGCTTTCTTT
TRBV25-1	TRBJ2-1	TRBD1	NA	CASNRGGPQFF	TGTGCCAGCAACAGAGGGGGCCCGCAGTTCTTC
TRBV13	TRBJ2-1	TRBD2	NA	CASSPKRLAGQNNEQFF	TGTGCCAGCAGCCCGAAACGACTAGCGGGTCAAAACAATGAGCAGTTCTTC
TRBV7-2	TRBJ2-3	NA	NA	CASSPHAPSQTDTQYF	TGTGCCAGCAGCCCCCACGCCCCGAGTCAAACAGATACGCAGTATTTT
TRBV30	TRBJ2-3	TRBD2	NA	CAWSSGLAGDTQYF	TGTGCCTGGAGTTCCGGACTAGCGGGGGATACGCAGTATTTT
TRBV5-4	TRBJ2-3	TRBD1	NA	CASSRRDRRTDTQYF	TGTGCCAGCAGCCGAAGGGACAGACGCACAGATACGCAGTATTTT
TRBV11-2	TRBJ2-3	NA	NA	CASSFLDIDTDTQYF	TGTGCCAGCAGCTTCCTGGACATAGACACAGATACGCAGTATTTT
TRBV18	TRBJ2-7	NA	few	CASSPPRKGEQYF	TGTGCCAGCTCACCCCCGAGGAAGGGGGAGCAGTACTTC
TRBV18	TRBJ2-1	NA	NA	CASSGVNEQFF	TGTGCCAGCTCGGGCGTCAATGAGCAGTTCTTC
TRBV7-3	TRBJ2-5	NA	NA	CASSPSSQGSRETQYF	TGTGCCAGCAGCCCTAGTAGTCAGGGGTCAAGAGAGACCCAGTACTTC
TRBV19	TRBJ2-1	NA	NA	CASSIPSVTGNEQFF	TGTGCCAGTAGTATCCCCAGCGTAACGGGGAATGAGCAGTTCTTC
TRBV30	TRBJ2-6	TRBD1	NA	CAWGRGQAGGANVLTF	TGTGCCTGGGGAAGGGGACAGGCTGGAGGGGCCAACGTCCTGACTTTC
TRBV6-5	TRBJ1-6	NA	NA	CASRDAGSPLHF	TGTGCCAGCAGGGACGCAGGGTCACCCCTCCACTTT
TRBV2	TRBJ1-3	NA	few	CASRPGSSGNTIYF	TGTGCCAGCAGACCGGGTAGCTCTGGAAACACCATATATTTT
TRBV4-3	TRBJ2-7	NA	NA	CASSQTEPGLSSYEQYF	TGCGCCAGCAGCCAAACCGAGCCGGGACTGAGCTCCTACGAGCAGTACTTC
TRBV10-1	TRBJ2-1	TRBD2	NA	CASASGRDGHNEQFF	TGCGCCAGTGCTAGCGGGAGGGACGGACACAATGAGCAGTTCTTC
TRBV18	TRBJ2-5	NA	once	CASSPVRETQYF	TGTGCCAGCTCACCTGTCCGGGAGACCCAGTACTTC
TRBV24-1	TRBJ2-5	TRBD1	NA	CATSDLSGQGPKGETQYF	TGTGCCACCAGTGATTTGTCGGGACAGGGGCCGAAAGGAGAGACCCAGTACTTC
TRBV5-8	TRBJ1-2	NA	NA	CASSWTKGRGGYTF	TGTGCCAGCAGCTGGACGAAGGGGAGGGGAGGCTACACCTTC
TRBV27	TRBJ2-1	TRBD2	once	CASRRTSRGEQFF	TGTGCCAGCAGGCGGACTAGCAGGGGTGAGCAGTTCTTC
TRBV27	TRBJ2-5	TRBD2	NA	CASSPVLAGGQETQYF	TGTGCCAGCAGTCCCGTTTTAGCGGGGGGTCAAGAGACCCAGTACTTC
TRBV5-4	TRBJ2-1	NA	once	CASSTDREVYNEQFF	TGTGCCAGCAGCACCGACAGGGAGGTCTACAATGAGCAGTTCTTC
TRBV28	TRBJ2-7	TRBD2	NA	CASSSPTRGGNPHEQYF	TGTGCCAGCAGCAGTCCCACCCGGGGGGGTAACCCTCACGAGCAGTACTTC
TRBV18	TRBJ2-1	TRBD2	NA	CASSPILAGGDNEQFF	TGTGCCAGCTCCCCCATACTAGCGGGGGGCGACAATGAGCAGTTCTTC
TRBV4-2	TRBJ1-4	TRBD1	NA	CASSETGGATNEKLFF	TGTGCCAGCAGCGAGACAGGGGGAGCAACTAATGAAAAACTGTTTTTT
TRBV6-6	TRBJ2-7	TRBD2	NA	CASSGLGSYEQYF	TGTGCCAGCAGTGGACTAGGCAGCTACGAGCAGTACTTC
TRBV11-2	TRBJ2-5	NA	NA	CASSLDLVKGVHETQYF	TGTGCCAGCAGCTTAGATCTCGTTAAGGGAGTTCACGAGACCCAGTACTTC
TRBV30	TRBJ1-5	NA	NA	CAWSRGGGQPQHF	TGTGCCTGGAGTCGCGGGGGCGGCCAGCCCCAGCATTTT
TRBV4-1	TRBJ1-5	NA	NA	CASSPRGQSTYQPQHF	TGCGCCAGCAGCCCTCGAGGACAGTCCACGTATCAGCCCCAGCATTTT
TRBV6-2/TRBV6-3	TRBJ2-4	NA	NA	CASSGLLSKNIQYF	TGTGCCAGCAGTGGGCTGCTATCCAAAAACATTCAGTACTTC
TRBV2	TRBJ2-3	TRBD2	NA	CASTLVREKADTQYF	TGTGCCAGCACTCTCGTGCGGGAGAAGGCAGATACGCAGTATTTT
TRBV11-2	TRBJ1-5	TRBD1	NA	CASSRGQGGYQPQHF	TGTGCCAGCAGCCGGGGACAGGGCGGATATCAGCCCCAGCATTTT
TRBV6-5	TRBJ1-5	NA	NA	CASSYSGVQPQHF	TGTGCCAGCAGTTATTCAGGGGTTCAGCCCCAGCATTTT